This T cell receptor (beta chain) appears in the sequencing data of a study of T-cell reconstitution after alpha-beta-depleted transplantation in children. Findings and caveats of the study: Surviving recipient T cells and thymic progenitors produced the high day-60 TCRbeta diversity seen in some patients. A year had passed since transplant, and T-cell counts and diversity by then came mostly from newly produced T cells. The origin of alpha-beta T cells about two months after transplant was reportedly several hundred expanded graft clones.

Unique molecular identifiers were built into the TCRbeta library. MiXCR was run by TCRdb on the PCR reads, yielding one entry per CDR3 protein. The sample yields hundreds of thousands of distinct CDR3 sequences, 10% to 15% seen once. A remark on this clonotype: Its matching antigen is unknown.

The material was PBMCs, mostly from graft donor cells, obtained 360 days after TCRalphabeta/CD19-depleted stem cell transplant. This TCR came from a male patient under 18 who had a stem cell transplant for acute myeloid leukemia, so the T cells may come from the graft donor.

Here the CDR3 DNA reads TGTGCCAGCAGCTTAGGCGGGAGGGCCTCAGATACGCAGTATTTT. Translation gives CASSLGGRASDTQYF. This rearrangement joins TRBV7-2 to TRBJ2-3; TRBD2 matches at 9 bases. The CDR3 runs to 15 residues. Trimming cost V 1 base and J 4 bases; bases outside gene matches: 3. CDR1 and CDR2 (germline): SGHTA, FQGNSA.